This TCR beta chain was captured by sequencing in a study of T cell repertoires in cytomegalovirus infection. This CDR3 comprises 16 residues. Trimming removed 1 base from V and 5 bases from J, with 18 bases in between. Per the germline V gene, CDR1 is SGHRS and CDR2 is YFSETQ. This clonotype turned up a few times. Each CDR3 protein gets one entry after TCRdb re-called the reads with MiXCR. The data contain 300,000 or so distinct CDR3 sequences, 9.6% of them seen just once; the ten biggest clones take up 2.5%. The chain is built from TRBV5-1 and TRBJ1-2; TRBD1 might be the D (6 bases). This clonotype was sampled from a human donor in good health (CMV status not recorded). Some clones in this sample may be carry-over from other donors' samples. Sample: PBMCs. The CDR3 is CASSLRTASLGYGYTF. The CDR3 DNA reads TGCGCCAGCAGCTTGAGGACAGCCTCCCTCGGGTATGGCTACACCTTC.